The rows below give T cell receptor beta chains drawn from one sample of a study of T cells expressing NK-cell markers. TCRdb re-called the 5' RACE reads, yielding one record per CDR3 amino acid sequence without DNA. The sample totals some 500,000 distinct CDR3 sequences. Material: blood T cells: a sorted CD56 or NKG2C T cell subset, CD4+ or CD8+ T cells, or bulk PBMC T cells (not recorded which). The receptors originated from a woman aged 45-65 years in good health. CDR3s include the opening cysteine and the closing phenylalanine or tryptophan. Each record gives: CDR3 protein, V gene, J gene.

cdr3_aa: CAISVPGRYEQYF
v_call: TRBV10-3
j_call: TRBJ2-7

cdr3_aa: CSTAGTGVVNEQFF
v_call: TRBV29-1
j_call: TRBJ2-1

cdr3_aa: CASSLYQETQYF
v_call: TRBV5-1
j_call: TRBJ2-5

cdr3_aa: CSAVQGLQETQYF
v_call: TRBV20-1
j_call: TRBJ2-5

cdr3_aa: CASSQDDRGQDTQYF
v_call: TRBV4-2
j_call: TRBJ2-3

cdr3_aa: CATSRDRGRGTEAFF
v_call: TRBV15
j_call: TRBJ1-1

cdr3_aa: CASSLQGFSTDTQYF
v_call: TRBV7-6
j_call: TRBJ2-3

cdr3_aa: CASSEHGAETQYF
v_call: TRBV6-1
j_call: TRBJ2-5

cdr3_aa: CATSAPLGSSGTTGELFF
v_call: TRBV24-1
j_call: TRBJ2-2

cdr3_aa: CASSPPRRGETQYF
v_call: TRBV7-9
j_call: TRBJ2-5

cdr3_aa: CATSAHVGTEAFF
v_call: TRBV24-1
j_call: TRBJ1-1